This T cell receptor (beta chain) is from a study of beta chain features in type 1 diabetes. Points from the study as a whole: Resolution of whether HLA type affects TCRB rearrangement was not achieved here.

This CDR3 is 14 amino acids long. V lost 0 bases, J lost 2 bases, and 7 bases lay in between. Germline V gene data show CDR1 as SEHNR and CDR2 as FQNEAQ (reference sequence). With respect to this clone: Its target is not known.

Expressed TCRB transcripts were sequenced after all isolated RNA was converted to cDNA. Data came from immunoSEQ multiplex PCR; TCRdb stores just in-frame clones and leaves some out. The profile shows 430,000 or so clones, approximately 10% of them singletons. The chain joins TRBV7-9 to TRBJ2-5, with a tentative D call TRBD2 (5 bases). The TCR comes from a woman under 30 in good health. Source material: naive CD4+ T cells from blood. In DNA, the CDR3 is TGTGCCAGCAGCTTAGCAGCGGCTCAAGAGACCCAGTACTTC. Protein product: CASSLAAAQETQYF.